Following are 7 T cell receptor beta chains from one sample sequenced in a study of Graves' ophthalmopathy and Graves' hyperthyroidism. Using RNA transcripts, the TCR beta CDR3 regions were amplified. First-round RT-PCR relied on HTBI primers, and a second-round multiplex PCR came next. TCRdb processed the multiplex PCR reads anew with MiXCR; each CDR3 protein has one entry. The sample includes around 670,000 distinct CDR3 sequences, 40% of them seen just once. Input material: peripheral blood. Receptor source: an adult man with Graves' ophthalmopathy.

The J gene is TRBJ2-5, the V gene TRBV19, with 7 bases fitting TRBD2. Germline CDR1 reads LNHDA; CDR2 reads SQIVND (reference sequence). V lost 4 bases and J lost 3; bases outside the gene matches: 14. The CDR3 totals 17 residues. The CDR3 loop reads CASSNGVAGRKKETQYF. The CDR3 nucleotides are TGTGCCAGTAGTAATGGCGTAGCGGGCAGGAAAAAAGAGACCCAGTACTTC.

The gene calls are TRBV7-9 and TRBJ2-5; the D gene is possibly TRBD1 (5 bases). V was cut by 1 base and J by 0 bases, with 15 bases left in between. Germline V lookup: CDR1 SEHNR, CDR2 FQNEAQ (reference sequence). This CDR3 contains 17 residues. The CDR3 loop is CASSLVDRTYDQETQYF. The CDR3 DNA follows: TGTGCCAGCAGCTTAGTCGACAGAACCTACGACCAAGAGACCCAGTACTTC.

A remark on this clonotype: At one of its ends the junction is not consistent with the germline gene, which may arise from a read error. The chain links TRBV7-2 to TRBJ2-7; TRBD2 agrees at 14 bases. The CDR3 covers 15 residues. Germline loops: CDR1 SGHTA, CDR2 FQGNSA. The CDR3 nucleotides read TGCGCCAGCAGCCAGACTAGCGGGAGGGCCAGCGAGCAGTACTTC. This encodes CASSQTSGRASEQYF.

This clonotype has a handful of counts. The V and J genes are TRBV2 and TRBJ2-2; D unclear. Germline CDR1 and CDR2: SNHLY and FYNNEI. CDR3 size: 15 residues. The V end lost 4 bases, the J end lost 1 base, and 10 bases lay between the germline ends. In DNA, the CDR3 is TGTGCCAGCAGTGTTAGGAAAGGGAACACCGGGGAGCTGTTTTTT. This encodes CASSVRKGNTGELFF.

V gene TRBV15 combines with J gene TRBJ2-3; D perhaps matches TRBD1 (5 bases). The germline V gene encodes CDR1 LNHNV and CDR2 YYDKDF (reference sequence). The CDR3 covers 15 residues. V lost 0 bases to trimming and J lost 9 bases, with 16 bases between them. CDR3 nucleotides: TGTGCCACCAGCAGAGAAGGGGAACTCTCCCTGACGCAGTATTTT. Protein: CATSREGELSLTQYF.

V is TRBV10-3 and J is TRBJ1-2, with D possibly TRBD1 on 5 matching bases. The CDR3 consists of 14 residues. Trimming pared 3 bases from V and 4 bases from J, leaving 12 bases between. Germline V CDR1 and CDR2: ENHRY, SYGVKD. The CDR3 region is CAISEGGEPYGYTF. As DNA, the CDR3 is TGTGCCATCAGTGAAGGAGGGGAACCCTATGGCTACACCTTC.

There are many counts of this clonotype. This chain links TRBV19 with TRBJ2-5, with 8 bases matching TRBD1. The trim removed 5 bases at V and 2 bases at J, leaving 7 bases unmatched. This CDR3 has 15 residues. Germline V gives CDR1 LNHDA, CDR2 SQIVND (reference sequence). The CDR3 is CASSGQGLGQETQYF. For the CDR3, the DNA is TGTGCCAGTAGTGGACAGGGCCTCGGGCAAGAGACCCAGTACTTC.